Listed here are 21 T cell receptor beta chains from one sample, sequenced in a study of T-cell reconstitution after alpha-beta-depleted transplantation in children. Preparation of the TCRbeta library involved a method that used unique molecular identifiers. TCRdb reanalysed the PCR reads using MiXCR and keeps one entry per CDR3 protein. The sample consists of approximately 650,000 distinct CDR3 sequences, around 12% of them appearing once. The sequencing here drew on PBMCs, taken before TCRalphabeta/CD19-depleted stem cell transplant. Receptors were obtained from a girl aged 2-10 years with congenital amegakaryocytic thrombocytopenia, due to receive a stem cell transplant.

This clonotype was seen repeatedly, ten times or more. The chain carries TRBV5-1 and TRBJ2-1; D not certain. The CDR3 sequence is 18 residues long. Per germline, CDR1 SGHRS and CDR2 YFSETQ. Between the trimmed V and J ends, which lost 0 bases and 4 bases, there was a span of 20 bases. The CDR3 sequence: CASSLANTPRANYNEQFF. Here the CDR3 DNA reads TGCGCCAGCAGCTTGGCCAACACGCCCCGGGCAAATTACAATGAGCAGTTCTTC.

This chain connects TRBV29-1 to TRBJ1-2; weak D call: TRBD1 (6 bases). In germline, CDR1 is SQVTM, CDR2 ANQGSEA. V lost 7 bases and J lost 8, with 17 bases in between. The CDR3 is made up of 12 amino acids. CDR3 protein: CSARSGRGGYTF. CDR3 coding DNA: TGCAGCGCCAGATCGGGGAGGGGGGGCTACACCTTC.

This clonotype was found many times. The rearrangement uses TRBV29-1 and TRBJ2-4; D is unresolved. Trimming shortened V by 6 bases and J by 0 bases, and 15 bases separated the two germline ends. The CDR3 consists of 15 residues. Germline V CDR1 and CDR2: SQVTM, ANQGSEA. Here the CDR3 reads CSVRIYLQAKNIQYF. DNA for the CDR3: TGCAGCGTCCGTATCTACTTGCAAGCCAAAAACATTCAGTACTTC.

This chain links TRBV19 with TRBJ1-4; D uncertain. This CDR3 spans 15 amino acids. V gave up 1 base and J gave up 5 bases, with 11 bases separating them. Per germline, CDR1 LNHDA and CDR2 SQIVND (reference sequence). The CDR3 is CASSIGAGANEKLFF. CDR3 coding DNA: TGTGCCAGTAGTATAGGGGCGGGCGCGAATGAAAAACTGTTTTTT.

This chain uses TRBV5-1 with TRBJ2-1; 7 bases are a match to TRBD2. Trimming took 0 bases from V and 2 from J; bases not matched to a gene: 5. CDR1 SGHRS and CDR2 YFSETQ come from the germline V gene. This CDR3 has 16 residues. Here the CDR3 DNA reads TGCGCCAGCAGCTTGGATGACGGGAGGCCCTACAATGAGCAGTTCTTC. Protein sequence: CASSLDDGRPYNEQFF.

This clonotype showed up many times. The chain has TRBV29-1 and TRBJ2-3, with TRBD2 matching over 7 bases. Trimming at V came to 7 bases and at J to 3 bases, leaving 7 bases not matched to a gene. Germline V CDR1 and CDR2: SQVTM, ANQGSEA. The CDR3 length is 13 residues. The CDR3 nucleotides read TGCAGCGGAATCCCCGGGGGGACAGATACGCAGTATTTT. The encoded protein is CSGIPGGTDTQYF.

This clonotype was observed many times. This chain connects TRBV6-5 to TRBJ2-2; D gene ambiguous. V was cut by 2 bases and J by 8 bases, with 12 bases left in between. The CDR3 extends over 14 amino acids. Germline V gives CDR1 MNHEY, CDR2 SVGAGI. Here the CDR3 DNA reads TGTGCCAGCAGTTACGACGAACCGTGGGGGGAGCTGTTTTTT. It codes for CASSYDEPWGELFF.

Many counts were recorded for this clonotype. This chain links TRBV5-1 with TRBJ2-3, with TRBD2 matching 11 bases. Trimming at V came to 4 bases and at J to 1 base, leaving 5 bases not matched to a gene. CDR3 length: 16 amino acids. CDR1 and CDR2 from the germline V gene are SGHRS and YFSETQ. In DNA, the CDR3 is TGCGCCAGCAGCCAAACTAGCGGGAGTGGCACAGATACGCAGTATTTT. This codes for CASSQTSGSGTDTQYF.

This clonotype was seen only a few times. The chain employs TRBV7-9 and TRBJ2-4; 7 bases are shared with TRBD2. J gave up 8 bases and V 4 bases, and 11 bases lay outside the gene matches. The CDR3 is 15 residues long. The germline V gene encodes CDR1 SEHNR and CDR2 FQNEAQ (reference sequence). The CDR3 is CASSSGTIGWHIQYF. CDR3 sequence (DNA): TGTGCCAGCAGCTCAGGGACTATCGGGTGGCACATTCAGTACTTC.

There are many counts of this clonotype. This chain uses TRBV20-1 with TRBJ2-3; 10 bases fit TRBD2. V was clipped by 0 bases and J by 5 bases; unmatched bases: 11. The CDR3 has 17 residues. From germline, CDR1 is DFQATT and CDR2 SNEGSKA (reference sequence). CDR3 sequence reads: CSAREASGLAREDTQYF. DNA of the CDR3: TGCAGTGCTAGAGAAGCCTCGGGACTAGCGCGGGAAGATACGCAGTATTTT.

This clonotype turned up a few times. V usage is TRBV20-1 and J usage is TRBJ2-2, with 7 positions matching TRBD2. Germline CDR1 reads DFQATT; CDR2 reads SNEGSKA (reference sequence). The CDR3 loop spans 16 amino acids. The junction had 6 bases not matched to a gene; V was cut back by 1 base and J by 1 base. The CDR3 loop is CSARGVGGRNTGELFF. DNA for the CDR3: TGCAGTGCTAGAGGGGTAGGCGGGAGGAACACCGGGGAGCTGTTTTTT.

This clonotype was recorded many times. The V call is TRBV5-1, the J call TRBJ2-7, with unresolved D. Germline V gene data show CDR1 as SGHRS and CDR2 as YFSETQ. This CDR3 is 13 amino acids long. V was clipped by 7 bases and J by 2 bases, with 13 bases between them. The CDR3 nucleotides read TGCGCCAGCTCCTTCCCCCCCACCTACGAGCAGTACTTC. Translating it yields CASSFPPTYEQYF.

Ten or more counts support this clonotype. The chain combines TRBV5-1 with TRBJ2-2; 10 bases fit TRBD2. The length of the CDR3 is 17 residues. V shed 0 bases, J shed 7 bases, and the junction held 9 bases outside the gene matches. Germline-derived CDR1 and CDR2 are SGHRS and YFSETQ. This CDR3 is CASSLEPSGSGVGELFF. The CDR3 coding sequence is TGCGCCAGCAGCTTGGAACCTAGCGGGAGTGGAGTCGGGGAGCTGTTTTTT.

This clonotype was counted many times. The chain is built from TRBV18 and TRBJ1-1; the D is unclear. The CDR3 length is 14 residues. Germline V gene data show CDR1 as KGHSH and CDR2 as LQKENI. V lost 3 bases and J 3 bases, leaving 11 bases between the germline ends. The CDR3 nucleotides read TGTGCCAGCTCACCCTGGAGTGGTGACACTGAAGCTTTCTTT. This translates into CASSPWSGDTEAFF.

This clonotype showed up many times. This chain joins TRBV6-5 and TRBJ2-5, with D tentatively TRBD2 (6 bases). The CDR3 sequence is 15 residues long. Germline V CDR1 and CDR2: MNHEY, SVGAGI. Trimming removed 1 base at V and 8 bases at J, with 17 bases between. Here the CDR3 reads CASSYLGRRRDTQYF. CDR3 nucleotides: TGTGCCAGCAGTTACTTGGGTCGGCGGCGGGACACCCAGTACTTC.

This clonotype has only a few counts. The chain uses TRBV5-1 and TRBJ1-1; D ambiguous. Per germline, CDR1 SGHRS and CDR2 YFSETQ. The V end was cut by 4 bases, the J end by 8 bases, with 15 bases between. The CDR3 loop spans 13 amino acids. The CDR3 is CASSHYSSVEAFF. CDR3 coding DNA: TGCGCCAGCAGCCATTATTCCAGCGTCGAAGCTTTCTTT. The whole variable domain, remainder taken from reference TRBV5-1 and TRBJ1-1, is KAGVTQTPRYLIKTRGQQVTLSCSPISGHRSVSWYQQTPGQGLQFLFEYFSETQRNKGNFPGRFSGRQFSNSRSEMNVSTLELGDSALYLCASSHYSSVEAFFGQGTRLTVV.

Details on this clonotype: Possible read error: a much larger clone is one base away. The chain carries TRBV10-1 and TRBJ2-2, with D possibly being TRBD1 (6 bases). The V and J ends lost 3 bases and 7 bases respectively, with 12 bases between them. Germline V CDR1 and CDR2: WNHNN, SYGVQD (reference sequence). The CDR3 runs to 14 residues. CDR3 sequence (DNA): TGCGCCAGCAGTGACCCGTACAGGGTCGGGGAGCTGTTTTTT. As protein: CASSDPYRVGELFF.

This clonotype was recorded at least ten times. This chain joins TRBV7-2 and TRBJ2-1; D not certain. Germline loops: CDR1 SGHTA, CDR2 FQGNSA. V lost 4 bases and J lost 6, with 13 bases in between. This CDR3 comprises 14 residues. CDR3 coding DNA: TGTGCCAGCAGCTATGACTGGCTCTCCAATGAGCAGTTCTTC. Encoded protein: CASSYDWLSNEQFF.

This clonotype was counted only a few times. This chain joins TRBV5-1 and TRBJ2-1, with D possibly being TRBD2 (6 bases). This CDR3 has 15 residues. Germline values: CDR1 SGHRS, CDR2 YFSETQ. Trimming left V 0 bases short and J 7 bases short, with 14 bases between. The CDR3 loop reads CASSLDRGGRNEQFF. In DNA form, the CDR3 reads TGCGCCAGCAGCTTGGACCGGGGAGGTAGGAATGAGCAGTTCTTC.

V and J are TRBV20-1 and TRBJ2-2, with no clear D. The CDR3 loop spans 16 amino acids. Trimming took off 5 bases at V and 3 bases at J, with 19 bases between the two ends. CDR1 and CDR2 from the germline V gene are DFQATT and SNEGSKA (reference sequence). In DNA form, the CDR3 reads TGCAGTGCTTCCCCCGACGGAAGGCTTCACACCGGGGAGCTGTTTTTT. As protein: CSASPDGRLHTGELFF.

A few counts support this clonotype. The chain couples TRBV14 to TRBJ2-5; TRBD2 matches at 12 bases. This CDR3 has 20 amino acids. V was clipped by 3 bases and J by 1 base; unmatched bases: 15. Germline V gives CDR1 SGHDN, CDR2 FVKESK. The CDR3 DNA follows: TGTGCCAGCAGCCAGGAAATCGGGCTAGCGGGAGGGTATGGCCAAGAGACCCAGTACTTC. It codes for CASSQEIGLAGGYGQETQYF. The full variable domain, with the rest looked up from reference TRBV14 and TRBJ2-5, is EAGVTQFPSHSVIEKGQTVTLRCDPISGHDNLYWYRRVMGKEIKFLLHFVKESKQDESGMPNNRFLAERTGGTYSTLKVQPAELEDSGVYFCASSQEIGLAGGYGQETQYFGPGTRLLVL.